The 13 T cell receptor beta chains below come from one sample, sequenced in a study of blood T cell repertoires in COVID-19. The assay was immunoSEQ multiplex PCR, and TCRdb's table has in-frame clones only and misses some. The repertoire holds some 200,000 clones, about nine tenths seen once, with over 3% in the top ten. Input material: PBMCs or T cells enriched from blood (not recorded which). The receptors were gathered from a woman aged 40 to 50 with acute COVID-19.

The chain recombines TRBV6-5 with TRBJ1-1; D unresolved. CDR1 is MNHEY and CDR2 is SVGAGI in the germline V gene. V lost 0 bases and J lost 4, with 12 bases in between. The CDR3 is 15 amino acids. Here the CDR3 reads CASSYSRRAGTEAFF. DNA for the CDR3: TGTGCCAGCAGTTACTCGAGGAGGGCGGGCACTGAAGCTTTCTTT.

This rearrangement joins TRBV2 to TRBJ1-1; D remains unclear. Germline assignment: CDR1 SNHLY and CDR2 FYNNEI. The CDR3 spans 15 residues. With 7 bases removed from V and 1 base from J, the gap between germline ends came to 16 bases. CDR3 sequence: CASIWVGSRNTEAFF. CDR3 DNA sequence: TGTGCCAGCATATGGGTGGGCAGTAGGAACACTGAAGCTTTCTTT.

V usage is TRBV25-1 and J usage is TRBJ1-4, with TRBD1 as a possible D gene (6 bases). The CDR3 length is 13 residues. Germline-derived CDR1 and CDR2 are MGHDK and SYGVNS. V gave up 7 bases and J gave up 2 bases, with 8 bases separating them. The CDR3 DNA reads as TGTGCCAGCACCAGGGGCACTAATGAAAAACTGTTTTTT. Residues: CASTRGTNEKLFF.

The chain is built from TRBV29-1 and TRBJ2-3; tentative D call: TRBD1 (5 bases). V was pared by 3 bases and J by 3 bases, with 13 bases between. This CDR3 is built from 14 residues. Germline V gene sequence: CDR1 SQVTM, CDR2 ANQGSEA. The CDR3 coding sequence is TGCAGCGTTGATGTTCGTCAGGGAACAGATACGCAGTATTTT. Its protein is CSVDVRQGTDTQYF.

Points on this clone: The germline gene is not matched at one end of the junction; a read error may be the cause. The V and J genes are TRBV7-7 and TRBJ2-2; D might be TRBD1 (6 bases). The germline CDR1 and CDR2 sequences are SSHAT and FNYEAQ (reference sequence). The CDR3 length is 15 residues. As DNA, the CDR3 is TGTGCTAGCAGTACAGGGATTGGGAACACCGGGGAGCTGTTTTTT. Translation gives CASSTGIGNTGELFF. The complete variable domain, with remaining parts taken from reference TRBV7-7 and TRBJ2-2, reads GAGVSQSPRYKVTKRGQDVTLRCDPISSHATLYWYQQALGQGPEFLTYFNYEAQPDKSGLPSDRFSAERPEGSISTLTIQRTEQRDSAMYRCASSTGIGNTGELFFGEGSRLTVL.

J is TRBJ1-1 and V is TRBV19; tentatively, D is TRBD1 (5 bases). The germline V and J ends were trimmed by 5 bases and 5 bases, with 12 bases remaining between them. The CDR3 loop spans 13 amino acids. Germline V gene data show CDR1 as LNHDA and CDR2 as SQIVND (reference sequence). CDR3 DNA: TGTGCCAGTAGTCCCCGGGGGTGGACTGAAGCTTTCTTT. It codes for CASSPRGWTEAFF.

The genes are TRBV27 and TRBJ2-7, with a tentative D call TRBD1 (5 bases). Trimming left V 2 bases short and J 2 bases short, with 16 bases between. CDR3 size: 16 residues. CDR1 and CDR2 from the germline V gene are MNHEY and SMNVEV (reference sequence). In nucleotides, the CDR3 is TGTGCCAGCAGTTTACGCGCTGTTGGGGCAACCTACGAGCAGTACGTC. Its protein product is CASSLRAVGATYEQYV.

The chain links TRBV5-1 to TRBJ1-1; D gene ambiguous. This CDR3 spans 13 amino acids. V dropped 4 bases and J dropped 4 bases, with 11 bases sitting between them. Germline-derived CDR1 and CDR2 are SGHRS and YFSETQ. The CDR3 nucleotides read TGCGCCAGCAGCCTAATAGAGGGCACTGAAGCTTTCTTT. Translating it yields CASSLIEGTEAFF.

The chain employs TRBV19 and TRBJ1-1; TRBD1 agrees at 8 bases. The V gene end was trimmed by 7 bases and the J gene end by 4 bases; junction bases not matched to a gene: 8. The CDR3 length is 14 residues. CDR1 is LNHDA and CDR2 is SQIVND in the germline V gene (reference sequence). This CDR3 is CASTQTGGFTEAFF. The CDR3 nucleotides read TGTGCCAGTACTCAAACAGGGGGGTTCACTGAAGCTTTCTTT.

This chain joins TRBV6-5 and TRBJ1-1, with D tentatively TRBD1 (5 bases). The CDR3 totals 15 residues. V was pared by 0 bases and J by 5 bases, with 13 bases between. The V gene's germline CDR1 is MNHEY and CDR2 SVGAGI. CDR3 DNA: TGTGCCAGCAGTTACTCCCCCGGGGGTGGGACTGAAGCTTTCTTT. Its protein product is CASSYSPGGGTEAFF.

As DNA, the CDR3 is TGTGCCAGCAGTTACCAGGGGCGCTACACCTTC. Protein product: CASSYQGRYTF. The chain employs TRBV6-5 and TRBJ1-2; perhaps TRBD1 as D (6 bases). Germline CDR1 is MNHEY and CDR2 is SVGAGI. Deletions cut 2 bases from V and 9 bases from J, with 7 bases between. The CDR3 covers 11 residues.

The gene calls are TRBV27 and TRBJ1-6; 7 positions agree with TRBD1. The germline CDR1 and CDR2 sequences are MNHEY and SMNVEV (reference sequence). The CDR3 spans 17 residues. J lost 7 bases, V lost 5 bases, and 14 bases had no gene match. The CDR3 DNA sequence: TGTGCCAGCAGTGAAATAGTCATACAGGGGTTGAATTCACCCCTCCACTTT. Protein sequence: CASSEIVIQGLNSPLHF.

The gene calls are TRBV5-1 and TRBJ1-4; tentatively, D is TRBD1 (5 bases). V was shortened by 4 bases and J by 3 bases, with 10 bases between the two germline ends. Germline CDR1 SGHRS, CDR2 YFSETQ. The CDR3 contains 14 residues. CDR3 sequence reads: CASSVTAPNEKLFF. CDR3 coding DNA: TGCGCCAGCAGCGTGACAGCCCCTAATGAAAAACTGTTTTTT.